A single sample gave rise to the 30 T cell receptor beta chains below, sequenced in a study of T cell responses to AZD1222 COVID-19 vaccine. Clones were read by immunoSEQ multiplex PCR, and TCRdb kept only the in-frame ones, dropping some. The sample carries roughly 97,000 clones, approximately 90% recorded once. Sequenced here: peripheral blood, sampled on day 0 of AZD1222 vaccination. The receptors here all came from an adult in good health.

CDR3 region: CASSLVLGKNEQFF. CDR3 DNA: TGTGCCAGCAGCTTGGTACTAGGGAAGAATGAGCAGTTCTTC. This chain connects TRBV5-4 to TRBJ2-1; D may be TRBD2 (5 bases). Germline V gene data show CDR1 as SGHNT and CDR2 as YYREEE (reference sequence). CDR3 length equals 14 residues. Trimming cost V 0 bases and J 7 bases, with 11 bases left between them. The whole variable domain, filled in from reference TRBV5-4 and TRBJ2-1, reads ETGVTQSPTHLIKTRGQQVTLRCSSQSGHNTVSWYQQALGQGPQFIFQYYREEENGRGNFPPRFSGLQFPNYSSELNVNALELDDSALYLCASSLVLGKNEQFFGPGTRLTVL.

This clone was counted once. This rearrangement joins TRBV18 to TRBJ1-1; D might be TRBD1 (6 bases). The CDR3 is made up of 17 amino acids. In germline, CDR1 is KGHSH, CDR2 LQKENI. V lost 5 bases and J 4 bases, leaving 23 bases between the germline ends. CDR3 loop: CASSWPGGRHKGTEAFF. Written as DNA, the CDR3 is TGTGCCAGCTCATGGCCTGGGGGGCGACATAAGGGCACTGAAGCTTTCTTT.

CDR3 loop: CATSDPGTGVEELFF. DNA for the CDR3: TGTGCCACCAGTGATCCCGGGACAGGGGTTGAGGAGCTGTTTTTT. The V and J genes are TRBV24-1 and TRBJ2-2, with 10 bases fitting TRBD1. Germline V gives CDR1 KGHDR, CDR2 SFDVKD. Trimming removed 3 bases from V and 10 bases from J; junction bases left unmatched: 7. The length of the CDR3 is 15 residues.

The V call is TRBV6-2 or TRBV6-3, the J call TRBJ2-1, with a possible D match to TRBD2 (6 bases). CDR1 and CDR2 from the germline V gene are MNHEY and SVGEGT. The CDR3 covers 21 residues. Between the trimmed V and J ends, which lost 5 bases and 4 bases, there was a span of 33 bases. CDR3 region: CASSGLPLAKLFVQPYNEQFF. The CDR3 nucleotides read TGTGCCAGCAGTGGCTTACCCCTAGCGAAGCTTTTTGTTCAACCGTACAATGAGCAGTTCTTC.

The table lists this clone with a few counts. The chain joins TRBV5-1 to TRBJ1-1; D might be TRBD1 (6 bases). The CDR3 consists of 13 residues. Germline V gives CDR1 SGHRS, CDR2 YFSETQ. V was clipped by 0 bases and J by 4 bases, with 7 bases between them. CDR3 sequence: CASSLETGTEAFF. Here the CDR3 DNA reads TGCGCCAGCAGCTTGGAGACAGGCACTGAAGCTTTCTTT.

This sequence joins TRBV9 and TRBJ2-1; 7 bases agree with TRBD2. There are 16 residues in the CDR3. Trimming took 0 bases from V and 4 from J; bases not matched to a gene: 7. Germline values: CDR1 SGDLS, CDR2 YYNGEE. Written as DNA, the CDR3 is TGTGCCAGCAGCGTAGAGGCGGGAGAATGGTACAATGAGCAGTTCTTC. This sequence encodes CASSVEAGEWYNEQFF.

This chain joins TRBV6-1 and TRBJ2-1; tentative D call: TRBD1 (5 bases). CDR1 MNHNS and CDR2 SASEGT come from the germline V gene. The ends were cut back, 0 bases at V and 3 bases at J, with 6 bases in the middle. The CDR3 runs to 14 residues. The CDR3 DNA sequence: TGTGCCAGCAGTGAAGCAACAGGCTACAATGAGCAGTTCTTC. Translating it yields CASSEATGYNEQFF.

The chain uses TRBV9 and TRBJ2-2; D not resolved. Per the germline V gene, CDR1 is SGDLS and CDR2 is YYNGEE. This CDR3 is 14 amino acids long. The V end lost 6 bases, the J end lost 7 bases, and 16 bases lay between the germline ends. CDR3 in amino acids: CASTRSVTDGELFF. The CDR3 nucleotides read TGTGCCAGCACCCGAAGCGTGACGGACGGGGAGCTGTTTTTT.

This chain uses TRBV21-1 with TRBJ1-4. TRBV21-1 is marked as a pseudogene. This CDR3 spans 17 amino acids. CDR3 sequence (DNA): TGTGCCAGCAGCAAAAATCCCGGATTAGGGTCTAATGAAAAACTGTTTTTT. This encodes CASSKNPGLGSNEKLFF.

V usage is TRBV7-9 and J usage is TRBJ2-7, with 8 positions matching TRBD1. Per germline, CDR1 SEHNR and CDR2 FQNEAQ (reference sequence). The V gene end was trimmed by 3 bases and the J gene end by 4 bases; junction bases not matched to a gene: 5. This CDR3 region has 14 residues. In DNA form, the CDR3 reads TGTGCCAGCAGCTTTTCAGGGGGCGGTTACGAGCAGTACTTC. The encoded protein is CASSFSGGGYEQYF.

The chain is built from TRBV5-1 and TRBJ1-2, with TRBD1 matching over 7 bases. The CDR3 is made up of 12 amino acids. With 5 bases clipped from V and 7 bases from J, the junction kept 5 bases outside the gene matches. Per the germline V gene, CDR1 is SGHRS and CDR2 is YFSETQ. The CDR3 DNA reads TGCGCCAGCAGGGCTGACAGGGTTGGCTACACCTTC. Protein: CASRADRVGYTF.

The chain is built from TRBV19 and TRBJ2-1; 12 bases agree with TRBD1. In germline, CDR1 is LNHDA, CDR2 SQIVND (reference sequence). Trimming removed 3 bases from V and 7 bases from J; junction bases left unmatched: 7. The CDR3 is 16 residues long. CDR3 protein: CASSIPGQGARNEQFF. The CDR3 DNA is TGTGCCAGTAGTATCCCGGGACAGGGGGCGAGGAATGAGCAGTTCTTC.

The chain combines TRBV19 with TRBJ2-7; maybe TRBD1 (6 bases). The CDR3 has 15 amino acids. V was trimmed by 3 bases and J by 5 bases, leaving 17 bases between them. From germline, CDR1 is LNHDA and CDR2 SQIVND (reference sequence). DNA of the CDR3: TGTGCCAGTAGTATCCAAGGGGGTTCGGGCCACGAGCAGTACTTC. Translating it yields CASSIQGGSGHEQYF.

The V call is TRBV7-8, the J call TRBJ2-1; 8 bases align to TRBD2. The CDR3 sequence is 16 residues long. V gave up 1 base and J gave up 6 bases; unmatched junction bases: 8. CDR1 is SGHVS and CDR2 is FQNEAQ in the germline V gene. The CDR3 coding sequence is TGTGCCAGCAGCTTAGGGTCGGGACTAGAAGCCAATGAGCAGTTCTTC. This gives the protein CASSLGSGLEANEQFF.

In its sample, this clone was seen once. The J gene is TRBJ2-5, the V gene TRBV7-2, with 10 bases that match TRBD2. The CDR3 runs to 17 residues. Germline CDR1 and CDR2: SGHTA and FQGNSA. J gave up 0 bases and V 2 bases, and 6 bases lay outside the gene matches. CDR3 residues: CASSLIRLAGDQETQYF. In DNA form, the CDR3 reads TGTGCCAGCAGCTTAATAAGGCTAGCGGGAGACCAAGAGACCCAGTACTTC. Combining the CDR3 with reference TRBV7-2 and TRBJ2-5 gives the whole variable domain GAGVSQSPSNKVTEKGKDVELRCDPISGHTALYWYRQSLGQGLEFLIYFQGNSAPDKSGLPSDRFSAERTGGSVSTLTIQRTQQEDSAVYLCASSLIRLAGDQETQYFGPGTRLLVL.

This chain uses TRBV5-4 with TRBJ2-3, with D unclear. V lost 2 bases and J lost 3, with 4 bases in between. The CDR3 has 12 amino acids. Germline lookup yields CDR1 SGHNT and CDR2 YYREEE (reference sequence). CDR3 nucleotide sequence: TGTGCCAGCAGCTTCTATACAGATACGCAGTATTTT. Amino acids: CASSFYTDTQYF.

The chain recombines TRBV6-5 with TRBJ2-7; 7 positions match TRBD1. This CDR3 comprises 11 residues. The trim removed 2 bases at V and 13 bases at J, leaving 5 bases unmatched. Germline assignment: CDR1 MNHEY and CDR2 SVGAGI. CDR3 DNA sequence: TGTGCCAGCAGTTACGGACAGGCCCCTTACTTC. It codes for CASSYGQAPYF.

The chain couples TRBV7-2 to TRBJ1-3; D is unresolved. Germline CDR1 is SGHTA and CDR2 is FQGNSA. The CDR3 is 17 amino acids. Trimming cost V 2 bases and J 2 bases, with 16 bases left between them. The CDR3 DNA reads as TGTGCCAGCAGCTTATATAACGTGCAAACCGCTGGAAACACCATATATTTT. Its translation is CASSLYNVQTAGNTIYF.

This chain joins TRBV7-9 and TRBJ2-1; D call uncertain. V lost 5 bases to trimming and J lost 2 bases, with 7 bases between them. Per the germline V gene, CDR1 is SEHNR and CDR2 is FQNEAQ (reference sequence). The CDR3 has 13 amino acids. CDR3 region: CASSPGTYNEQFF. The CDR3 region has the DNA TGTGCCAGCAGCCCTGGTACCTACAATGAGCAGTTCTTC.

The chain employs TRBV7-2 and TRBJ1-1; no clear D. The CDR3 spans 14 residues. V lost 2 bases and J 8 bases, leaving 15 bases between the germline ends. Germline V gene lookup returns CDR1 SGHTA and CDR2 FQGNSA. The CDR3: CASSLTKSRVEAFF. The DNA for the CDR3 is TGTGCCAGCAGCTTAACCAAGTCACGGGTCGAAGCTTTCTTT.

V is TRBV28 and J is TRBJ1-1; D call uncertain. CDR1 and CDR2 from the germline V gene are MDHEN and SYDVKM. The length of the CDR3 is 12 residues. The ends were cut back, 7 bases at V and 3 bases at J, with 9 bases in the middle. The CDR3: CASTFGDTEAFF. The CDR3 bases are TGTGCCAGCACCTTTGGGGACACTGAAGCTTTCTTT. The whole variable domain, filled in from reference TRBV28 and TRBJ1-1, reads DVKVTQSSRYLVKRTGEKVFLECVQDMDHENMFWYRQDPGLGLRLIYFSYDVKMKEKGDIPEGYSVSREKKERFSLILESASTNQTSMYLCASTFGDTEAFFGQGTRLTVV.

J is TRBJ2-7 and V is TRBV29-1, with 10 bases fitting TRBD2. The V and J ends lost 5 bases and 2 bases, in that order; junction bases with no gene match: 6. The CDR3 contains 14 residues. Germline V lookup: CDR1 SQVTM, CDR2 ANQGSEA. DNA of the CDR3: TGCAGCGTTAAGGTAGCGGGGGGAACCTACGAGCAGTACTTC. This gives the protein CSVKVAGGTYEQYF.

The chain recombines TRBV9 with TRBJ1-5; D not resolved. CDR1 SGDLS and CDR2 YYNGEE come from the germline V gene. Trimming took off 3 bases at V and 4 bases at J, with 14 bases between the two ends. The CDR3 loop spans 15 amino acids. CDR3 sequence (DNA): TGTGCCAGCAGCGCCCTTGGCCAGGTGAATCAGCCCCAGCATTTT. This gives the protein CASSALGQVNQPQHF.

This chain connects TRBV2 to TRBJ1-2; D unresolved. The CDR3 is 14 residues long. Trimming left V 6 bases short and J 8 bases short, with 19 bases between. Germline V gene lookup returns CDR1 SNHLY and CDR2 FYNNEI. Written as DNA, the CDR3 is TGTGCCAGCAGCGCGGCCGGACGAACTCTAGGCTACACCTTC. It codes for CASSAAGRTLGYTF.

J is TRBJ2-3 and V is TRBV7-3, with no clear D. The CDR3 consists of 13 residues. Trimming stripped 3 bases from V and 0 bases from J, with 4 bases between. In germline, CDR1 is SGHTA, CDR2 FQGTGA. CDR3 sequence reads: CASSLASTDTQYF. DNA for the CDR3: TGTGCCAGCAGCTTGGCTAGCACAGATACGCAGTATTTT.

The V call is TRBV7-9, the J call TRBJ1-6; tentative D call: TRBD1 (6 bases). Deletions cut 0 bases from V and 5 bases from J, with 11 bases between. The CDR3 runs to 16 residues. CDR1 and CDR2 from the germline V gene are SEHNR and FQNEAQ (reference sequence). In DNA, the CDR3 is TGTGCCAGCAGCTTAGCTCCGGGGGCGAATAATTCACCCCTCCACTTT. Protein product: CASSLAPGANNSPLHF.

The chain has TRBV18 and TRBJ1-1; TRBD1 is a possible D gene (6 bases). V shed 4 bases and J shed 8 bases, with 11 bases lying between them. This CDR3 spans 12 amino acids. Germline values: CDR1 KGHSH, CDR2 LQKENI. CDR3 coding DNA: TGTGCCAGCTCACGAATTCAGGGGGAAGCTTTCTTT. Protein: CASSRIQGEAFF. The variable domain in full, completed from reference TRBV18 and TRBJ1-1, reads NAGVMQNPRHLVRRRGQEARLRCSPMKGHSHVYWYRQLPEEGLKFMVYLQKENIIDESGMPKERFSAEFPKEGPSILRIQQVVRGDSAAYFCASSRIQGEAFFGQGTRLTVV.

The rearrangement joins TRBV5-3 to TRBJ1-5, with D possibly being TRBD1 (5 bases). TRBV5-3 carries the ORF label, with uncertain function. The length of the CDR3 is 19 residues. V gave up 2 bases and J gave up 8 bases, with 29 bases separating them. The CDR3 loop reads CARSFCSIDSALGTEPQHF. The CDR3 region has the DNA TGTGCCAGAAGCTTCTGTTCTATCGACAGCGCCCTCGGGACGGAGCCCCAGCATTTT.

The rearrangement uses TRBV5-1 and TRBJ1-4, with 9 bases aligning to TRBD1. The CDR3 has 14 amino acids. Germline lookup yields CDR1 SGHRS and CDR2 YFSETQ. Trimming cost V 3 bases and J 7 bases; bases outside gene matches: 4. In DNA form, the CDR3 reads TGCGCCAGCAGCTCGGGACAGGGTATTGAAAAACTGTTTTTT. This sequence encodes CASSSGQGIEKLFF.

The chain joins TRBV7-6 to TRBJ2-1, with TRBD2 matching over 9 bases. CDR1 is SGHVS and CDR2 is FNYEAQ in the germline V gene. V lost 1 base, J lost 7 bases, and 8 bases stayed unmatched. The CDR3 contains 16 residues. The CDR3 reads CASSLVGGRAGNEQFF. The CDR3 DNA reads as TGTGCCAGCAGCTTAGTAGGCGGGAGGGCCGGGAATGAGCAGTTCTTC. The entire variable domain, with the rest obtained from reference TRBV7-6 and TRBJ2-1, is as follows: GAGVSQSPRYKVTKRGQDVALRCDPISGHVSLYWYRQALGQGPEFLTYFNYEAQQDKSGLPNDRFSAERPEGSISTLTIQRTEQRDSAMYRCASSLVGGRAGNEQFFGPGTRLTVL.